The 15 T cell receptor beta chains below come from one sample, sequenced in a study of cytomegalovirus exposure and HLA in healthy donors. Primers: 60 Vbeta forward and 13 Jbeta reverse. Generated by immunoSEQ multiplex PCR, the TCRdb table keeps only in-frame clones and is missing some. The sample consists of 170,000 or so clones, 75% to 85% of them appearing once. Sequenced input: PBMCs. The receptors here all came from a woman aged 55-69 years in good health and CMV-seropositive.

The rearrangement joins TRBV5-1 to TRBJ2-5; D not resolved. V lost 0 bases and J 5 bases, leaving 8 bases between the germline ends. This CDR3 spans 13 amino acids. Germline CDR1 SGHRS, CDR2 YFSETQ. The CDR3 bases are TGCGCCAGCAGCTTGGGTCTATCGGAGACCCAGTACTTC. Its translation is CASSLGLSETQYF.

This chain links TRBV18 with TRBJ1-1; possibly TRBD1 for D (5 bases). The CDR3 length is 15 residues. Germline V gene sequence: CDR1 KGHSH, CDR2 LQKENI. Trimming removed 0 bases at V and 2 bases at J, with 10 bases between. The CDR3 DNA reads as TGTGCCAGCTCACCACCGGGGCAGCTAAACACTGAAGCTTTCTTT. It codes for CASSPPGQLNTEAFF.

The rearrangement links TRBV28 to TRBJ1-2, with D perhaps matching TRBD1 (5 bases). V lost 6 bases, J lost 2 bases, and 19 bases lay in between. Germline V gene lookup returns CDR1 MDHEN and CDR2 SYDVKM. The CDR3 covers 16 residues. The CDR3 DNA reads TGTGCCAGCAGGATTACAGGAACTATAGGGAACTATGGCTACACCTTC. Amino acid sequence: CASRITGTIGNYGYTF.

The chain is built from TRBV7-3 and TRBJ1-4; 7 bases are a match to TRBD1. Trimming at V came to 5 bases and at J to 3 bases, leaving 0 bases not matched to a gene. In germline, CDR1 is SGHTA, CDR2 FQGTGA. The CDR3 totals 13 residues. This CDR3 reads CASSQGANEKLFF. The CDR3 DNA sequence: TGTGCCAGCAGCCAGGGGGCTAATGAAAAACTGTTTTTT.

The gene calls are TRBV6-1 and TRBJ1-3; TRBD1 matches 9 bases. The CDR3 contains 17 residues. The germline gives CDR1 MNHNS, CDR2 SASEGT. Trimming at V came to 2 bases and at J to 5 bases, leaving 10 bases not matched to a gene. DNA of the CDR3: TGTGCCAGCAGTGAATTTGGACCGGGACAGGGTAGAAACACCATATATTTT. This gives the protein CASSEFGPGQGRNTIYF.

V and J are TRBV6-1 and TRBJ2-7; D gene uncertain. Per the germline V gene, CDR1 is MNHNS and CDR2 is SASEGT. The V end was cut by 4 bases, the J end by 6 bases, with 13 bases between. The length of the CDR3 is 13 residues. The CDR3 sequence: CASSAQVIGEQYF. CDR3 DNA: TGTGCCAGCAGTGCCCAGGTTATCGGCGAGCAGTACTTC.

This clone was detected only once. The J gene is TRBJ1-1, the V gene TRBV14; no reliable D call. CDR3 length: 18 amino acids. The ends were cut back, 7 bases at V and 0 bases at J, with 24 bases in the middle. The V gene's germline CDR1 is SGHDN and CDR2 FVKESK. CDR3 coding DNA: TGTGCCAGCACCCGCATGGGAGAGCTCCTACGAATGAACACTGAAGCTTTCTTT. Its protein is CASTRMGELLRMNTEAFF.

This chain uses TRBV30 with TRBJ2-7; TRBD1 aligns across 7 bases. V was clipped by 3 bases and J by 3 bases; unmatched bases: 2. This CDR3 has 12 amino acids. Germline values: CDR1 GTSNPN, CDR2 SVGIG (reference sequence). CDR3 amino acids: CAWRRDSYEQYF. DNA for the CDR3: TGTGCCTGGAGACGGGACAGCTACGAGCAGTACTTC.

This clone was recorded a few times. CDR3 in DNA: TGTGCCAGCAGTTCCCCGGGGGGGACAAGACTGTTTTTT. It translates to CASSSPGGTRLFF. The rearrangement uses TRBV6-1 and TRBJ1-4, with D maybe TRBD1 (6 bases). The germline V and J ends were trimmed by 5 bases and 13 bases, with 17 bases remaining between them. The CDR3 has 13 residues. CDR1 is MNHNS and CDR2 is SASEGT in the germline V gene.

This clone was picked up one time. The chain links TRBV2 to TRBJ1-1; 12 nucleotides match TRBD1. The trim removed 8 bases at V and 7 bases at J, leaving 5 bases unmatched. Germline CDR1 and CDR2: SNHLY and FYNNEI. The CDR3 loop spans 13 amino acids. The CDR3 is CASRDRGRGEAFF. The CDR3 region has the DNA TGTGCCAGCCGGGACAGGGGGCGCGGTGAAGCTTTCTTT.

This clone was detected a few times. The genes are TRBV30 and TRBJ2-7; D perhaps matches TRBD2 (6 bases). V was shortened by 3 bases and J by 9 bases, with 21 bases between the two germline ends. The CDR3 extends over 14 amino acids. The germline gives CDR1 GTSNPN, CDR2 SVGIG (reference sequence). CDR3 protein: CAWSPGTQRRGQYF. The DNA for the CDR3 is TGTGCCTGGAGCCCCGGGACTCAACGGAGGGGGCAGTACTTC.

This chain uses TRBV7-3 with TRBJ2-5, with 11 positions matching TRBD2. Germline V gene sequence: CDR1 SGHTA, CDR2 FQGTGA. The V segment lost 1 base and the J segment 5 bases; nucleotides outside the gene matches: 6. There are 16 residues in the CDR3. CDR3 DNA: TGTGCCAGCAGCTTAATGCCTAGCGGGGGGACGGAGACCCAGTACTTC. Amino acids: CASSLMPSGGTETQYF.

This chain connects TRBV5-1 to TRBJ2-7; D might be TRBD1 (5 bases). The V end was cut by 5 bases, the J end by 6 bases, with 12 bases between. Looked up from germline, CDR1 is SGHRS and CDR2 is YFSETQ. The CDR3 has 12 residues. The CDR3 coding sequence is TGCGCCAGCAGTTATCAGGGCCCCGAGCAGTACTTC. It translates to CASSYQGPEQYF.

This clone has more than one count but fewer than ten. Sequence at one end of the junction differs from germline and may be a read error. The J gene is TRBJ1-2, the V gene TRBV20-1; D is ambiguous. This CDR3 spans 11 amino acids. In germline, CDR1 is DFQATT, CDR2 SNEGSKA (reference sequence). CDR3 residues: CSAREGSGGEF. CDR3 coding DNA: TGCAGTGCTAGAGAGGGCAGCGGCGGAGAGTTC.

DNA of the CDR3: TGCGCCAGCAGCTTACGGGACAGTGTTACAGATACGCAGTATTTT. This sequence encodes CASSLRDSVTDTQYF. This chain links TRBV5-1 with TRBJ2-3; the match to TRBD1 covers 7 bases. Per germline, CDR1 SGHRS and CDR2 YFSETQ. Trimming took 2 bases from V and 3 from J; bases not matched to a gene: 6. CDR3 length: 15 amino acids.